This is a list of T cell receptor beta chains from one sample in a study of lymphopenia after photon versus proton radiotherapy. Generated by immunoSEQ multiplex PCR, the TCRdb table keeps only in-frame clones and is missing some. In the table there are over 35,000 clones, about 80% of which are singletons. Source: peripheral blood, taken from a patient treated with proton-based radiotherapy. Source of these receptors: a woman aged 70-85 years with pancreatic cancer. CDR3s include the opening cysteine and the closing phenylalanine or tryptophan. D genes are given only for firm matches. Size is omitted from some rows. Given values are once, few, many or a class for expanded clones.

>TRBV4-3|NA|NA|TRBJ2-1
TGCGCCAGCAGCCAAGATCGGGTTGGAGGAAATGAGCAGTTCTTC
CASSQDRVGGNEQFF
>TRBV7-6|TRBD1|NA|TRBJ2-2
TGTGCCAGCAGCCTACCGAACCGGGACAGGCGTATCGATCGAGCGAACACCGGGGAGCTGTTTTTT
CASSLPNRDRRIDRANTGELFF
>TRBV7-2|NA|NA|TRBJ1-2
TGTGCCAGCAGCTTAGGTGGTGCAGGGGTTGGCTACACCTTC
CASSLGGAGVGYTF
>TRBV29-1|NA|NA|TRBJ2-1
TGCAGCGTTGTGGACTGGACAGAAAGGAGATTCTTC
CSVVDWTERRFF
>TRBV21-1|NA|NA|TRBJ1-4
TGTGCCAGCAGCAAAGCGGATCAGGGGGGAACATATGAAAAACTGTTTTTT
CASSKADQGGTYEKLFF
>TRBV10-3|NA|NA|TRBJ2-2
TGTGCCATCACTCCGAGGGTCAACACCGGGGAGCTGTTTTTT
CAITPRVNTGELFF
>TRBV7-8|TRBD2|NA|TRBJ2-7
TGTGCCAGCAGCTTAGCGTTGGTGGCGGGAGCCTCCTACGAGCAGTACTTC
CASSLALVAGASYEQYF
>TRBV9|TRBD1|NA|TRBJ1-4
TGTGCCAGCAGCGTAGCGACAGGGGGCGGAAAACTGTTTTTT
CASSVATGGGKLFF
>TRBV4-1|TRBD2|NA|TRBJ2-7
TGCGCCAGCAGCCGAGAATCCGGGACTAGGGTCTACGAGCAGTACTTC
CASSRESGTRVYEQYF
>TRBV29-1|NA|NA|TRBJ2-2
TGCAGCGTTTTTCCTAATAGGGGGGCAGCCGGGGAGCTGTTTTTT
CSVFPNRGAAGELFF
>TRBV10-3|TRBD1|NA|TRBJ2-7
TGTGCCATCAGCTTGACAGGGGACGAGCAGTACTTC
CAISLTGDEQYF
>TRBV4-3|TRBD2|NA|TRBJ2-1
TGCGCCAGCAGCCTGCTAGCGGACAATGAGCAGTTCTTC
CASSLLADNEQFF
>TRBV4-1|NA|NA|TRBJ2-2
TGCGCCAGCAGCTTTAGACAAAACGGGTACACCGGGGAGCTGTTTTTT
CASSFRQNGYTGELFF
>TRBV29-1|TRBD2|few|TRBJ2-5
TGCAGCGTTGAAGGGACTAGCGAAGAGACCCAGTACTTC
CSVEGTSEETQYF
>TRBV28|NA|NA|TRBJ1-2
TGTGCCAGCAGTTTAAGTGTCTATGGCTACACCTTC
CASSLSVYGYTF
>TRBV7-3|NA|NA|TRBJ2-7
TGTGCCAGCAGCTCCCAGGGACTTGGCGAGCAGTACTTC
CASSSQGLGEQYF
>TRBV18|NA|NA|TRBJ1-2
TGTGCCAGCTCACCAGATCGTTTCGAAGGAGTCACTTATGGCTACACCTTC
CASSPDRFEGVTYGYTF
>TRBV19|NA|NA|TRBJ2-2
TGTGCCAGTAGTATTGGGGTCAGTGCCACCGGGGAGCTGTTTTTT
CASSIGVSATGELFF
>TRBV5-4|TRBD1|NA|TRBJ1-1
TGTGCCAGCAGCTTCGGGACAGGTGGGACTGAAGCTTTCTTT
CASSFGTGGTEAFF
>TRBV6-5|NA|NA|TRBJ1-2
TGTGCCAGCAGTTACTCATCCCAGGGGCGCTACACCTTC
CASSYSSQGRYTF
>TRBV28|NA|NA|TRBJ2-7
TGTGCGACCACCGGGATCACCTACGAGCAGTACTTC
CATTGITYEQYF
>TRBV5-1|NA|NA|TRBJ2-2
TGCGCCAGCAGCTGGCTCGGGGACCCAGGTCAAGGGGAGCTGTTTTTT
CASSWLGDPGQGELFF
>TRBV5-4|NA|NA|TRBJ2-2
TGTGCCAGCAGCTTCGTACAGGGAGACACCGGGGAGCTGTTTTTT
CASSFVQGDTGELFF
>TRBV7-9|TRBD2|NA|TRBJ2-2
TGTGCCAGCAGCTTACAGACTAGCGGGAGGGCCGGAACCGGGGAGCTGTTTTTT
CASSLQTSGRAGTGELFF
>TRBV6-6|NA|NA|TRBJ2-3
TGTGCCAGCGGTATTGGAACGTCAACAGATACGCAGTATTTT
CASGIGTSTDTQYF
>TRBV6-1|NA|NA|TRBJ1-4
TGTGCCTCAGGGGAGGTGGGAACTAATGAAAAACTGTTTTTT
CASGEVGTNEKLFF
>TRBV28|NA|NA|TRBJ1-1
TGTGCCAGCAGTTTAGATCGGAACACTGAAGCTTTCTTT
CASSLDRNTEAFF
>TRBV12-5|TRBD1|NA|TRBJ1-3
TGTGCTAGTGGTTTGCTGACCTTCGAGACAGGGCCCCTCTCTGGAAACACCATATATTTT
CASGLLTFETGPLSGNTIYF
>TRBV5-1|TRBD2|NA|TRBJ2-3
TGCGCCAGCAGCTCGGGACTAGCGGGAGCCACAGATACGCAGTATTTT
CASSSGLAGATDTQYF
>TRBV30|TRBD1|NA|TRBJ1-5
TGTGCCTGGAGTGTTAGGACAGGCGGGGTCAGCAATCAGCCCCAGCATTTT
CAWSVRTGGVSNQPQHF
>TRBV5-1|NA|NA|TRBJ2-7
TGCGCCAGCAGCTTGGGGGACGGGAACTACGAGCAGTACTTC
CASSLGDGNYEQYF
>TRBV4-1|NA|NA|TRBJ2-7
TGCGCCAGCAGTCCCGTGGGGTTTACCTACGAGCAGTACTTC
CASSPVGFTYEQYF
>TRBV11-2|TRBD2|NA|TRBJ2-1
TGTGCCAGCAGCTTCCAGCGGGGAGATTACAATGAGCAGTTCTTC
CASSFQRGDYNEQFF
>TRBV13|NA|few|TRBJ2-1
TGTGCCAGCAGCCCCGTGACAGAGCAGTTCTTC
CASSPVTEQFF
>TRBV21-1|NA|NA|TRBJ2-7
TGTGCCAGCAGAAAACACCGGGACCCCTACGAGCAGTACTTC
CASRKHRDPYEQYF
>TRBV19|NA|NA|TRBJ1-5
TGTGCCAGTAGTCTCTTCAGGGGTGTTGGTAATCAGCCCCAGCATTTT
CASSLFRGVGNQPQHF
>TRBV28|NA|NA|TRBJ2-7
TGTGCCAGCAGTGTCCCCGGGACAATCTCCTACGAGCAGTACTTC
CASSVPGTISYEQYF
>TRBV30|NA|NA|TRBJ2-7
TGTGCCTGGAGTGTACAAGGCCACTACGAGCAGTACTTC
CAWSVQGHYEQYF
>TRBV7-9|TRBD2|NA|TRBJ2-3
TGTGCCAGCAGCTTAATTCCTAGCGGCAGCACAGATACGCAGTATTTT
CASSLIPSGSTDTQYF
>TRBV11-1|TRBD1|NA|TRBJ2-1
TGTGCCAGCAGACCTACAGGGGGCGGAATCAATGAGCAGTTCTTC
CASRPTGGGINEQFF
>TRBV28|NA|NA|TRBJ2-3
TGTGCCAGCAGTTTATCCTCCGTGGGTACAGATACGCAGTATTTT
CASSLSSVGTDTQYF
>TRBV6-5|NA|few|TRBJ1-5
TGTGCCAGCAGTGGGACCGGAGTGGGCAATCAGCCCCAGCATTTT
CASSGTGVGNQPQHF
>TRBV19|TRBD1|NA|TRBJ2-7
TGTGCCAGTAGTATAGGCGCCAGGGGGTCGTACGAGCAGTACTTC
CASSIGARGSYEQYF
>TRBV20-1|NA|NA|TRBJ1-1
TGCAGTGCTAGCCGACTTGGGGCTTTCTTT
CSASRLGAFF
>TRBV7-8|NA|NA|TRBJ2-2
TGTGCCAGCAGCCGAGGGGTCTTTGTGGGGAACACCGGGGAGCTGTTTTTT
CASSRGVFVGNTGELFF
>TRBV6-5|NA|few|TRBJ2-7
TGTGCCAGCAGTTATCAGGGCCGTTGGGCGGACGAGCAGTACTTC
CASSYQGRWADEQYF
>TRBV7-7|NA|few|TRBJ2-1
TGTGCTAGCAGCTTGGTCCCCCTTACTAAGCAGTTCTTC
CASSLVPLTKQFF
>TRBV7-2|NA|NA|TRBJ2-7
TGTGCCAGCAGCCCCCAGGGGGGGCTCCACGAGCAGTACTTC
CASSPQGGLHEQYF
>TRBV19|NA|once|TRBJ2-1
TGTGCCAGTAGTATAGAGGCCCGCTCCTACAATGAGCAGTTCTTC
CASSIEARSYNEQFF
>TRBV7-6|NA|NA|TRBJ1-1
TGTGCCAGCAGCTCCGGCGGGGGTAGGACTGAAGCTTTCTTT
CASSSGGGRTEAFF
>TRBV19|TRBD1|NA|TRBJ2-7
TGTGCCAGTAGTACGTGGACAGGGAGCTCCTACGAGCAGTACTTC
CASSTWTGSSYEQYF
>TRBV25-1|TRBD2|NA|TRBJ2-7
TGTGCCAGCAGTGAGGGGAGCGGGAGGGCCTACGAGCAGTACTTC
CASSEGSGRAYEQYF
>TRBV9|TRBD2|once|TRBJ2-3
TGTGCCAGCAGCTTCGGACTAGCGGGAGGGAGCACAGATACGCAGTATTTT
CASSFGLAGGSTDTQYF